These T cell receptor beta chains were read from a single sample in a study of blood T cell repertoires in COVID-19. TCRdb's table, derived via immunoSEQ multiplex PCR, lists solely in-frame clones and lacks some. The sample contains under 500,000 clones, more than 80% of which appear only once. The sample consisted of PBMCs or T cells enriched from blood (not recorded which). These receptors all come from a man aged 25-45 years who had recovered from COVID-19. CDR3s include the opening cysteine and the closing phenylalanine or tryptophan. D genes are given only for firm matches.

j_call d_call v_call cdr3_aa
TRBJ1-1 . TRBV7-9 CASSFVVDFQNTEAFF
TRBJ2-2 . TRBV3-1/TRBV3-2 CASSQVYGNTGELFF
TRBJ2-1 . TRBV19 CASSIGLSSYNEQFF
TRBJ2-7 TRBD1 TRBV7-6 CASSLGPGGSDEQYF
TRBJ2-1 TRBD2 TRBV13 CASSLGLAGPRPNNEQFF
TRBJ1-2 . TRBV15 CATSLHSTYGYTF
TRBJ2-3 . TRBV27 CASSLRAGKDTQYF
TRBJ2-4 . TRBV7-3 CASSPSGPQNIQYF
TRBJ2-1 TRBD2 TRBV27 CASSFPSGRARFLEQFF
TRBJ2-7 . TRBV5-5 CASNPGAFGGSSYEQYF
TRBJ2-1 . TRBV14 CASSQGFSEQFF
TRBJ2-1 TRBD1 TRBV29-1 CSAELTGGHRQFF
TRBJ2-1 TRBD2 TRBV3-1/TRBV3-2 CASSQEVGLAGVVNEQFF
TRBJ2-7 TRBD2 TRBV10-1 CASSAGTTYEQYF
TRBJ2-4 TRBD2 TRBV7-2 CASSLAAGVDIQYF
TRBJ2-7 . TRBV28 CASTKGWGDPYEQYF
TRBJ1-3 . TRBV7-3 CASSFSDRGNTIYF
TRBJ1-2 . TRBV29-1 CSVGSGQSYGYTF
TRBJ1-6 TRBD1 TRBV4-1 CASSQAAGQGPSPLHF
TRBJ1-5 TRBD1 TRBV28 CASSTGTNQPQHF
TRBJ2-5 . TRBV5-4 CASTWWGEETQYF
TRBJ2-1 . TRBV5-8 CASSLGIWADEQFF
TRBJ1-3 TRBD1 TRBV28 CASNEPGGLTRNTIYF
TRBJ1-2 TRBD1 TRBV27 CATGQGYGYTF
TRBJ2-1 TRBD2 TRBV5-6 CASSRGTSGSYNEQFF
TRBJ1-6 . TRBV19 CASSIARGDSPLHF
TRBJ1-1 TRBD1 TRBV5-4 CASSGRDRAFSEAFF
TRBJ2-5 . TRBV2 CASRPGASVETQYF
TRBJ2-7 . TRBV6-1 CASSEAHGQLSYEQYF
TRBJ1-1 TRBD1 TRBV29-1 CSVDEGQSERGAFF
TRBJ1-5 . TRBV7-8 CASSPDSLNQPQHF
TRBJ1-1 . TRBV5-1 CATSEAPSMNTEAFF
TRBJ2-1 TRBD1 TRBV3-1/TRBV3-2 CASSQEVGQGTGEQFF
TRBJ2-1 . TRBV5-4 CASSLVRGGNYNEQFF
TRBJ1-5 . TRBV3-1/TRBV3-2 CASSQDTTQPQHF
TRBJ2-7 TRBD2 TRBV3-1/TRBV3-2 CASSLQYLSGRRYEQYF
TRBJ1-5 TRBD1 TRBV6-5 CASSQTGSQPQHF
TRBJ2-7 TRBD1 TRBV5-1 CASSPARGQGYEQYF
TRBJ2-7 . TRBV3-1/TRBV3-2 CASSQDSGHYPYEQYF
TRBJ1-1 TRBD1 TRBV24-1 CATSEPDRGATEAFF
TRBJ2-3 . TRBV28 CASSLLRGSWDTQYF
TRBJ1-2 . TRBV30 CAWSVIAGDGEGYTF
TRBJ1-1 TRBD1 TRBV4-1 CASSPIRQGMDTEAFF
TRBJ2-1 TRBD2 TRBV27 CASSPFLVREYVNEQFF
TRBJ1-1 . TRBV28 CASSLPGKEAFF
TRBJ1-6 TRBD1 TRBV10-2 CASTGTGNSPLHF
TRBJ2-7 . TRBV4-1 CASSQDSSSYEQYF
TRBJ2-3 TRBD1 TRBV5-1 CASSVGQGQDTQYF